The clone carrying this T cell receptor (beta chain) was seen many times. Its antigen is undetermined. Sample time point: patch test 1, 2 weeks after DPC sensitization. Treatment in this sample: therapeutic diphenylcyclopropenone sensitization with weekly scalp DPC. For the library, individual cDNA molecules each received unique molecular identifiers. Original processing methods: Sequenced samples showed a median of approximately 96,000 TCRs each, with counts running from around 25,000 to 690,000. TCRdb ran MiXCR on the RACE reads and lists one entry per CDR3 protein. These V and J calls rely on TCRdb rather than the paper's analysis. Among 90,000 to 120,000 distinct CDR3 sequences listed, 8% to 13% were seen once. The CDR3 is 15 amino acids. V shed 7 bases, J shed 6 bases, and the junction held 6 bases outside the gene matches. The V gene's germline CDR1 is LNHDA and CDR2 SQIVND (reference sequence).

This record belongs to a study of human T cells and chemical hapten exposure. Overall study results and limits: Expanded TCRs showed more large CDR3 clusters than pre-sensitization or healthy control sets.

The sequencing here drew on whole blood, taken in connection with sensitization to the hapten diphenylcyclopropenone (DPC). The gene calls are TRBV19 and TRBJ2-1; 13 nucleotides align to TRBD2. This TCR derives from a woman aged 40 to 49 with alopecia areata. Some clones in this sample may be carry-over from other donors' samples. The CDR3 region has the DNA TGTGCCAGTACCGCCGGGACTAGCGGGACCAATGAGCAGTTCTTC. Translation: CASTAGTSGTNEQFF.